A single sample gave rise to the 5 T cell receptor beta chains below, sequenced in a study of cytomegalovirus exposure and HLA in healthy donors. The PCR made use of 60 Vbeta and 13 Jbeta primers. Using immunoSEQ multiplex PCR, the repertoire was profiled, and TCRdb retains in-frame clones only, with some absent. This table has 95,000 to 150,000 clones, 73% appearing once. Sequenced: PBMCs. The receptors were gathered from a man in his fifties or sixties in good health and CMV-seropositive.

This chain uses TRBV6-4 with TRBJ2-1; 12 bases align to TRBD2. This CDR3 is 18 amino acids long. The junction had 7 bases not matched to a gene; V was cut back by 0 bases and J by 4 bases. Germline V lookup: CDR1 MRHNA, CDR2 SNTAGT. CDR3 in DNA: TGTGCCAGCAGTGACTCAACAGGGACTAGCGGGTCATACAATGAGCAGTTCTTC. Encoded protein: CASSDSTGTSGSYNEQFF.

This chain joins TRBV2 and TRBJ2-7; D is possibly TRBD1 (5 bases). The CDR3 runs 12 residues. V dropped 6 bases and J dropped 2 bases, with 8 bases sitting between them. The germline gives CDR1 SNHLY, CDR2 FYNNEI. The CDR3 sequence: CASRADTYEQYF. In nucleotides, the CDR3 is TGTGCCAGCAGGGCGGACACCTACGAGCAGTACTTC.

This clone was observed once. V usage is TRBV6-5 and J usage is TRBJ2-3; unclear D gene. V was clipped by 2 bases and J by 4 bases, with 10 bases between them. Germline V gene lookup returns CDR1 MNHEY and CDR2 SVGAGI. CDR3 length equals 14 residues. CDR3 sequence (DNA): TGTGCCAGCAGTTACGACCTGGGCTCAGATACGCAGTATTTT. Protein: CASSYDLGSDTQYF.

This clone was seen ten or more times. V is TRBV30 and J is TRBJ1-1, with D unclear. V was cut by 5 bases and J by 2 bases, with 6 bases left in between. The CDR3 spans 11 residues. The V gene's germline CDR1 is GTSNPN and CDR2 SVGIG (reference sequence). The CDR3 DNA sequence: TGTGCCTGGCGTTATAACACTGAAGCTTTCTTT. Translated, it gives CAWRYNTEAFF.

The rearrangement uses TRBV5-6 and TRBJ1-2; unclear D gene. The CDR3 covers 14 residues. Trimming removed 0 bases at V and 3 bases at J, with 9 bases between. Germline-derived CDR1 and CDR2 are SGHDT and YYEEEE. The CDR3 coding sequence is TGTGCCAGCAGCTTGGCCCCGGGTGACTATGGCTACACCTTC. Encoded protein: CASSLAPGDYGYTF.